The 15 T cell receptor beta chains below come from one sample, sequenced in a study of T cell responses to AZD1222 COVID-19 vaccine. Sequenced by immunoSEQ multiplex PCR; TCRdb stores in-frame clones only, minus some. The data show around 170,000 clones, approximately 90% seen once. This specimen consisted of peripheral blood, obtained on day 0 of AZD1222 vaccination. All receptors derive from an adult in good health.

The chain uses TRBV7-2 and TRBJ2-7; the match to TRBD1 covers 7 bases. The CDR3 contains 14 residues. V dropped 7 bases and J dropped 2; count of bases not matched to a gene: 8. Germline V gene sequence: CDR1 SGHTA, CDR2 FQGNSA. The CDR3 here is CASTRTGSPYEQYF. CDR3 coding DNA: TGTGCCAGCACCCGGACAGGTTCTCCCTACGAGCAGTACTTC.

The chain has TRBV24-1 and TRBJ2-5; 7 bases line up with TRBD1. Germline CDR1 reads KGHDR; CDR2 reads SFDVKD. The trim removed 5 bases at V and 2 bases at J, leaving 10 bases unmatched. The length of the CDR3 is 16 residues. The DNA for the CDR3 is TGTGCCACCAGTGGCCAACCGGGACAGCTGCAAGAGACCCAGTACTTC. This encodes CATSGQPGQLQETQYF.

The rearrangement uses TRBV5-1 and TRBJ1-6, with 8 bases identical to TRBD1. Germline assignment: CDR1 SGHRS and CDR2 YFSETQ. This CDR3 comprises 15 residues. V dropped 3 bases and J dropped 7; count of bases not matched to a gene: 6. This chain's CDR3 is CASSSRTGTNSPLHF. In nucleotides, the CDR3 is TGCGCCAGCAGCTCTCGGACAGGGACGAATTCACCCCTCCACTTT.

Written as DNA, the CDR3 is TGTGCCAGCAGTTCGCGGGGGGGCATTGAGACCCAGTACTTC. Protein product: CASSSRGGIETQYF. The chain carries TRBV27 and TRBJ2-5; 9 bases fit TRBD2. This CDR3 is built from 14 residues. Per the germline V gene, CDR1 is MNHEY and CDR2 is SMNVEV (reference sequence). Trimming cost V 4 bases and J 5 bases; bases outside gene matches: 5.

This rearrangement joins TRBV27 to TRBJ1-5; unclear D gene. The CDR3 runs to 13 residues. The V gene's germline CDR1 is MNHEY and CDR2 SMNVEV (reference sequence). Between the trimmed V and J ends, which lost 2 bases and 7 bases, there was a span of 9 bases. Written as DNA, the CDR3 is TGTGCCAGCAGTTTAGGTAGCGGCCAGCCCCAGCATTTT. It codes for CASSLGSGQPQHF.

The rearrangement links TRBV19 to TRBJ1-6, with a weak D call TRBD1 (6 bases). Trimming took 6 bases from V and 7 from J, leaving 16 bases between them. The CDR3 has 15 amino acids. Germline-derived CDR1 and CDR2 are LNHDA and SQIVND (reference sequence). The CDR3: CASRKQGDLNSPLHF. In nucleotides, the CDR3 is TGTGCCAGTAGGAAACAGGGAGACCTCAATTCACCCCTCCACTTT.

This rearrangement joins TRBV27 to TRBJ2-3; TRBD1 matches 8 bases. Germline CDR1 reads MNHEY; CDR2 reads SMNVEV (reference sequence). The CDR3 has 15 residues. With V trimmed by 6 bases and J by 4 bases, 9 bases remained unmatched. The chain's CDR3 is CASSDRGVLADTQYF. CDR3 coding DNA: TGTGCCAGCAGCGACAGGGGAGTACTAGCAGATACGCAGTATTTT.

The chain joins TRBV6-5 to TRBJ2-7, with a tentative D call TRBD1 (5 bases). The CDR3 consists of 15 residues. V was shortened by 3 bases and J by 2 bases, with 14 bases between the two germline ends. The germline V gene has CDR1 MNHEY and CDR2 SVGAGI. CDR3 in amino acids: CASSYSRGQTYEQYF. The CDR3 DNA sequence: TGTGCCAGCAGTTATAGTAGGGGTCAGACCTACGAGCAGTACTTC.

The chain combines TRBV7-8 with TRBJ1-5; TRBD1 is a possible D gene (6 bases). Germline V gene lookup returns CDR1 SGHVS and CDR2 FQNEAQ. Trimming removed 3 bases from V and 6 bases from J, with 12 bases in between. The CDR3 runs 14 residues. The CDR3 nucleotides read TGTGCCAGCAGCTTCCCGGGGGGCGGTCAGCCCCAGCATTTT. Its translation: CASSFPGGGQPQHF.

V usage is TRBV28 and J usage is TRBJ1-2; 8 positions agree with TRBD1. From germline, CDR1 is MDHEN and CDR2 SYDVKM. With V trimmed by 3 bases and J by 2 bases, 5 bases remained unmatched. The CDR3 consists of 15 residues. Here the CDR3 reads CASSLPGQENYGYTF. In nucleotides, the CDR3 is TGTGCCAGCAGTTTGCCGGGACAGGAAAACTATGGCTACACCTTC.

This clone occurred once. This rearrangement joins TRBV7-8 to TRBJ1-1; no clear D. The CDR3 totals 13 residues. CDR1 SGHVS and CDR2 FQNEAQ come from the germline V gene. Trimming pared 1 base from V and 7 bases from J, leaving 10 bases between. In nucleotides, the CDR3 is TGTGCCAGCAGCTTAGTCTGGAACGGTGAAGCTTTCTTT. The encoded protein is CASSLVWNGEAFF.

The rearrangement uses TRBV4-3 and TRBJ1-1; possible D gene TRBD1, 6 bases. From germline, CDR1 is LGHNA and CDR2 YSLEER. The CDR3 has 15 amino acids. The V and J ends lost 3 bases and 5 bases respectively, with 16 bases between them. The CDR3 region is CASSQVKGQRTEAFF. CDR3 coding DNA: TGCGCCAGCAGCCAGGTTAAAGGACAGAGGACTGAAGCTTTCTTT.

V is TRBV19 and J is TRBJ1-6; 10 bases are a match to TRBD1. Germline loops: CDR1 LNHDA, CDR2 SQIVND (reference sequence). Losses at the gene ends were 3 bases for V and 7 bases for J; bases not matched to a gene: 3. This CDR3 is built from 15 residues. Here the CDR3 reads CASSIGQGGNSPLHF. The DNA of the CDR3 is TGTGCCAGTAGTATTGGACAGGGGGGAAATTCACCCCTCCACTTT. Using reference TRBV19 and TRBJ1-6 for the parts outside the CDR3, the full variable domain is DGGITQSPKYLFRKEGQNVTLSCEQNLNHDAMYWYRQDPGQGLRLIYYSQIVNDFQKGDIAEGYSVSREKKESFPLTVTSAQKNPTAFYLCASSIGQGGNSPLHFGNGTRLTVT.

This chain joins TRBV6-5 and TRBJ2-1, with no clear D. V lost 1 base to trimming and J lost 3 bases, with 13 bases between them. The germline V gene encodes CDR1 MNHEY and CDR2 SVGAGI. The CDR3 sequence is 16 residues long. CDR3 DNA: TGTGCCAGCAGTTACTTCCTGGGCGAAGACTACAATGAGCAGTTCTTC. Protein product: CASSYFLGEDYNEQFF.

The chain carries TRBV19 and TRBJ1-5, with D unclear. With 0 bases removed from V and 5 bases from J, the gap between germline ends came to 2 bases. The CDR3 extends over 12 amino acids. CDR1 and CDR2 (germline): LNHDA, SQIVND (reference sequence). CDR3 protein: CASSIDYQPQHF. CDR3 bases: TGTGCCAGTAGTATAGATTATCAGCCCCAGCATTTT.